What follows are 25 T cell receptor beta chains derived from one specimen sequenced in a study of human T cells and chemical hapten exposure. MiXCR was run by TCRdb on the RACE reads, yielding one entry per CDR3 protein. The data contain tens of thousands of distinct CDR3 sequences, approximately 8% of them singletons. The time point denotes: healthy volunteer bleed at 6 weeks. RNA extraction used unfractionated whole blood as the source of total RNA. Sequencing was done on a sample of whole blood. The source of these receptors is a male donor in good health. Some clones in this sample may be carry-over from other donors' samples.

V usage is TRBV11-2 and J usage is TRBJ1-5; a weak D match, TRBD1 (5 bases). The CDR3 runs 15 residues. In germline, CDR1 is SGHAT, CDR2 FQNNGV. Trimming stripped 5 bases from V and 2 bases from J, with 13 bases between. CDR3 amino acids: CASSSIRGGNQPQHF. DNA for the CDR3: TGTGCCAGCAGCAGTATCCGGGGCGGCAATCAGCCCCAGCATTTT.

This clonotype was counted many times. The gene calls are TRBV7-2 and TRBJ1-5; D not certain. The CDR3 runs 13 residues. Per the germline V gene, CDR1 is SGHTA and CDR2 is FQGNSA. V was clipped by 0 bases and J by 5 bases, with 5 bases between them. This chain's CDR3 is CASSLASYQPQHF. The CDR3, as DNA: TGTGCCAGCAGCTTAGCCAGCTATCAGCCCCAGCATTTT.

This clonotype came up a few times. The rearrangement joins TRBV20-1 to TRBJ2-3, with D unresolved. From germline, CDR1 is DFQATT and CDR2 SNEGSKA (reference sequence). V gave up 2 bases and J gave up 0 bases, with 12 bases separating them. The CDR3 covers 15 residues. CDR3 bases: TGCAGTGCTAGACAGACCACCACTAGCACAGATACGCAGTATTTT. The encoded protein is CSARQTTTSTDTQYF.

The genes are TRBV27 and TRBJ2-2; no clear D. The CDR3 covers 13 residues. With 6 bases removed from V and 1 base from J, the gap between germline ends came to 6 bases. CDR1 and CDR2 from the germline V gene are MNHEY and SMNVEV (reference sequence). The CDR3 spells CASSQQNTGELFF. For the CDR3, the DNA is TGTGCCAGCAGCCAGCAGAACACCGGGGAGCTGTTTTTT.

In its sample, this clonotype was seen a few times. This chain uses TRBV6-5 with TRBJ2-7, with D uncertain. Trimming left V 6 bases short and J 2 bases short, with 8 bases between. The V gene's germline CDR1 is MNHEY and CDR2 SVGAGI. The CDR3 totals 12 residues. This CDR3 is CASRPDPYEQYF. CDR3 coding DNA: TGTGCCAGCAGACCCGATCCCTACGAGCAGTACTTC.

The chain couples TRBV5-1 to TRBJ1-2; 7 bases align to TRBD1. Germline CDR1 reads SGHRS; CDR2 reads YFSETQ. After removal of 2 bases from V and 5 bases from J, the junction contained 12 bases not matched to a gene. The CDR3 runs 16 residues. The DNA for the CDR3 is TGCGCCAGCAGCTTACGACAGGGCGAAATATCTTATGGCTACACCTTC. Translation: CASSLRQGEISYGYTF.

The rearrangement links TRBV6-2 or TRBV6-3 to TRBJ2-6; D is unclear. Germline V gene lookup returns CDR1 MNHEY and CDR2 SVGEGT. The length of the CDR3 is 14 residues. V was cut by 4 bases and J by 0 bases, with 4 bases left in between. As DNA, the CDR3 is TGTGCCAGCAGTTTAGTCTCTGGGGCCAACGTCCTGACTTTC. Its translation: CASSLVSGANVLTF.

This clonotype was seen a few times. The genes are TRBV7-9 and TRBJ2-6, with D unclear. There are 15 residues in the CDR3. V lost 5 bases and J 4 bases, leaving 12 bases between the germline ends. Germline V CDR1 and CDR2: SEHNR, FQNEAQ (reference sequence). CDR3 sequence: CASSPLEAGANVLTF. The CDR3 bases are TGTGCCAGCAGCCCCCTCGAAGCCGGGGCCAACGTCCTGACTTTC.

Note on this clonotype: A much larger clone sits a single nucleotide away, making a read error possible. The V call is TRBV12-3 or TRBV12-4, the J call TRBJ2-1; TRBD1 or TRBD2 may be the D gene (5 bases each). The CDR3 covers 16 residues. V lost 7 bases, J lost 9 bases, and 25 bases lay in between. CDR3 coding DNA: TGTGCCAGCACTCGAACCGGGACCCGATCTTCCGGTGAGCAGTTCTTC. Protein product: CASTRTGTRSSGEQFF.

The chain combines TRBV28 with TRBJ2-6; D is ambiguous. The length of the CDR3 is 17 residues. V shed 6 bases and J shed 3 bases, with 18 bases lying between them. The germline V gene has CDR1 MDHEN and CDR2 SYDVKM. CDR3 protein: CASRSPMLGGGANVLTF. The CDR3 bases are TGTGCCAGCAGGAGCCCAATGTTGGGCGGTGGGGCCAACGTCCTGACTTTC.

The chain joins TRBV29-1 to TRBJ1-1; D not resolved. CDR3 length: 13 amino acids. V shed 0 bases and J shed 4 bases, with 9 bases lying between them. Germline CDR1 reads SQVTM; CDR2 reads ANQGSEA. DNA of the CDR3: TGCAGCGTTGAAGATTTTAAAAGCACTGAAGCTTTCTTT. As protein: CSVEDFKSTEAFF.

This clonotype was seen ten or more times. The chain combines TRBV7-2 with TRBJ1-2, with unresolved D. Germline assignment: CDR1 SGHTA and CDR2 FQGNSA. Trimming removed 3 bases from V and 5 bases from J, with 10 bases in between. The CDR3 totals 13 residues. CDR3 bases: TGTGCCAGCAGCTTTGGCAGTTTTTATGGCTACACCTTC. Translating gives CASSFGSFYGYTF. The variable domain in full, completed from reference TRBV7-2 and TRBJ1-2, reads GAGVSQSPSNKVTEKGKDVELRCDPISGHTALYWYRQSLGQGLEFLIYFQGNSAPDKSGLPSDRFSAERTGGSVSTLTIQRTQQEDSAVYLCASSFGSFYGYTFGSGTRLTVV.

The table lists this clonotype with a few counts. The V call is TRBV3-1, the J call TRBJ1-1, with D unclear. This CDR3 is built from 14 residues. Germline CDR1 LGHDT, CDR2 YNNKEL (reference sequence). Trimming stripped 5 bases from V and 4 bases from J, with 14 bases between. The DNA of the CDR3 is TGTGCCAGCAGCGGTGTTGGCGGAGTCACTGAAGCTTTCTTT. This encodes CASSGVGGVTEAFF.

The J gene is TRBJ2-7, the V gene TRBV12-3 or TRBV12-4; 9 bases map to TRBD1. Losses at the gene ends were 6 bases for V and 2 bases for J; bases not matched to a gene: 11. CDR3 length equals 16 residues. The CDR3 DNA sequence: TGTGCCAGCAGCCCGAGCGGGACAGGGCGACCCTACGAGCAGTACTTC. It translates to CASSPSGTGRPYEQYF.

The sample holds a few counts of this clonotype. V gene TRBV3-1 combines with J gene TRBJ2-7, with TRBD2 identical over 13 bases. Germline values: CDR1 LGHDT, CDR2 YNNKEL (reference sequence). CDR3 length: 17 residues. J was trimmed by 2 bases and V by 4 bases; bases with no gene match: 8. CDR3 sequence: CASSPLSGLAGTYEQYF. In DNA form, the CDR3 reads TGTGCCAGCAGCCCACTCTCGGGACTAGCGGGGACCTACGAGCAGTACTTC.

This clonotype came up a few times. The V gene is TRBV7-9, the J gene TRBJ1-4; 7 bases are a match to TRBD1. V was pared by 3 bases and J by 0 bases, with 7 bases of the junction left unmatched. Germline V lookup: CDR1 SEHNR, CDR2 FQNEAQ (reference sequence). The CDR3 loop spans 17 amino acids. In nucleotides, the CDR3 is TGTGCCAGCAGCTTCGCCAGGGGGGATGCAACTAATGAAAAACTGTTTTTT. Its translation: CASSFARGDATNEKLFF. Based on the CDR3 plus reference TRBV7-9 and TRBJ1-4, the full variable domain is DTGVSQNPRHKITKRGQNVTFRCDPISEHNRLYWYRQTLGQGPEFLTYFQNEAQLEKSRLLSDRFSAERPKGSFSTLEIQRTEQGDSAMYLCASSFARGDATNEKLFFGSGTQLSVL.

This clonotype was observed many times. The J gene is TRBJ2-6, the V gene TRBV7-2; D gene uncertain. The CDR3 is 15 amino acids. Deletions cut 6 bases from V and 0 bases from J, with 9 bases between. From germline, CDR1 is SGHTA and CDR2 FQGNSA. DNA for the CDR3: TGTGCCAGCAGTTACAGTTTCTCTGGGGCCAACGTCCTGACTTTC. It yields the protein CASSYSFSGANVLTF. Combining the CDR3 with reference TRBV7-2 and TRBJ2-6 gives the whole variable domain GAGVSQSPSNKVTEKGKDVELRCDPISGHTALYWYRQSLGQGLEFLIYFQGNSAPDKSGLPSDRFSAERTGGSVSTLTIQRTQQEDSAVYLCASSYSFSGANVLTFGAGSRLTVL.

The table lists this clonotype with a few counts. The chain links TRBV7-8 to TRBJ1-5; D gene unclear. Germline-derived CDR1 and CDR2 are SGHVS and FQNEAQ. V lost 0 bases and J 7 bases, leaving 10 bases between the germline ends. This CDR3 has 14 amino acids. CDR3 sequence: CASSLAGFGQPQHF. The CDR3 bases are TGTGCCAGCAGCTTAGCAGGGTTCGGGCAGCCCCAGCATTTT.

The genes are TRBV6-6 and TRBJ1-5, with D tentatively TRBD1 (6 bases). Germline V gene data show CDR1 as MNHNY and CDR2 as SVGAGI (reference sequence). This CDR3 spans 13 amino acids. With 5 bases removed from V and 6 bases from J, the gap between germline ends came to 11 bases. The CDR3 DNA follows: TGTGCCAGCAGTCCGGGGGCAGGTCAGCCCCAGCATTTT. This translates into CASSPGAGQPQHF.

The V call is TRBV28, the J call TRBJ1-4, with TRBD1 identical over 7 bases. Germline V gene data show CDR1 as MDHEN and CDR2 as SYDVKM. The CDR3 extends over 15 amino acids. The V segment lost 7 bases and the J segment 3 bases; nucleotides outside the gene matches: 8. This CDR3 reads CASIQGGAANEKLFF. Here the CDR3 DNA reads TGTGCCAGCATCCAAGGGGGCGCAGCTAATGAAAAACTGTTTTTT.

V gene TRBV9 combines with J gene TRBJ2-5; perhaps D is TRBD1 or TRBD2 (6 bases each). There are 16 residues in the CDR3. Germline lookup yields CDR1 SGDLS and CDR2 YYNGEE. The ends were cut back, 6 bases at V and 0 bases at J, with 18 bases in the middle. For the CDR3, the DNA is TGTGCCAGCACGCGGACACAGGGAGGATACCAAGAGACCCAGTACTTC. Its protein is CASTRTQGGYQETQYF.

This clonotype was seen many times. V is TRBV10-3 and J is TRBJ2-5; D gene uncertain. The germline V and J ends were trimmed by 2 bases and 2 bases, with 6 bases remaining between them. This CDR3 contains 13 residues. Germline V gives CDR1 ENHRY, CDR2 SYGVKD. CDR3 sequence: CAISESQQETQYF. The CDR3 DNA is TGTGCCATCAGTGAGAGCCAGCAAGAGACCCAGTACTTC.

This chain joins TRBV6-6 and TRBJ2-4; D may correspond to TRBD1 or TRBD2 (6 bases each). The V end was cut by 2 bases, the J end by 5 bases, with 13 bases between. The germline gives CDR1 MNHNY, CDR2 SVGAGI (reference sequence). CDR3 length: 15 amino acids. The CDR3 reads CASSYANREENIQYF. As DNA, the CDR3 is TGTGCCAGCAGTTACGCGAACAGGGAGGAAAACATTCAGTACTTC.

The chain has TRBV18 and TRBJ2-5, with no clear D. V was clipped by 3 bases and J by 2 bases, with 7 bases between them. Germline V CDR1 and CDR2: KGHSH, LQKENI. The CDR3 runs 13 residues. The CDR3 loop is CASSPRRQETQYF. The CDR3 DNA reads TGTGCCAGCTCACCCAGGCGGCAAGAGACCCAGTACTTC.

This clonotype was observed a few times. This chain uses TRBV3-1 with TRBJ1-2; D is possibly TRBD1 (6 bases). Germline values: CDR1 LGHDT, CDR2 YNNKEL (reference sequence). This CDR3 is 17 amino acids long. Trimming removed 0 bases at V and 0 bases at J, with 14 bases between. This chain's CDR3 is CASSQDRGPFTNYGYTF. CDR3 DNA: TGTGCCAGCAGCCAAGACAGGGGCCCTTTTACTAACTATGGCTACACCTTC.